This entry describes one T cell receptor beta chain. This sample is part of a study of shared T cell receptors in the human thymus. The method was immunoSEQ multiplex PCR; TCRdb's version includes in-frame clones alone and lacks a portion of them. The table lists 720,000 or so clones, approximately 85% of them singletons. Trimming cost V 7 bases and J 5 bases; bases outside gene matches: 9. Germline values: CDR1 GTSNPN, CDR2 SVGIG (reference sequence). This CDR3 is 13 amino acids long. In addition, the sample was reused for a study of human thymus T cells. That study reports: Donors were healthy Finnish infants having corrective surgery for congenital heart defects. The thymus tissue came from resections taken during corrective heart surgery. Repertoires sampled from thymus and blood appeared biased in V and J gene usage. What related research reported was that thymic repertoires overlapped highly among unrelated individuals.

Sequences were obtained from thymocytes. The chain carries TRBV30 and TRBJ2-7, with 9 bases fitting TRBD1. This TCR was sampled from a girl under three years old with a congenital heart defect. The CDR3 sequence is CAFSRDRAHEQYF. CDR3 in DNA: TGTGCCTTTAGCCGGGACAGGGCCCACGAGCAGTACTTC.